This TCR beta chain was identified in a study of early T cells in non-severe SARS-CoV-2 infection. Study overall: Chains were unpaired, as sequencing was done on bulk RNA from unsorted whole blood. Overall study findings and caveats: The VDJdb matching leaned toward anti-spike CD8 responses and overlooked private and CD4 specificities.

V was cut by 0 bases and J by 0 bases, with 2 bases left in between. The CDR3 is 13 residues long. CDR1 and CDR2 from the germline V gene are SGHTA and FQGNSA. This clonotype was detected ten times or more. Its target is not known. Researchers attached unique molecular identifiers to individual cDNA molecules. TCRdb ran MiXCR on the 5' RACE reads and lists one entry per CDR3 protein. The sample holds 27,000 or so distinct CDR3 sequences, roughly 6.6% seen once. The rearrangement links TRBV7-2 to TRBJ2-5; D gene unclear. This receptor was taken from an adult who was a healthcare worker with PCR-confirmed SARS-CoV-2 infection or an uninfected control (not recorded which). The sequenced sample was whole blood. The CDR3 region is CASSLAHQETQYF. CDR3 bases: TGTGCCAGCAGCTTAGCACACCAAGAGACCCAGTACTTC. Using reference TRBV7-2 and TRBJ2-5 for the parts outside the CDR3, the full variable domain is GAGVSQSPSNKVTEKGKDVELRCDPISGHTALYWYRQSLGQGLEFLIYFQGNSAPDKSGLPSDRFSAERTGGSVSTLTIQRTQQEDSAVYLCASSLAHQETQYFGPGTRLLVL.